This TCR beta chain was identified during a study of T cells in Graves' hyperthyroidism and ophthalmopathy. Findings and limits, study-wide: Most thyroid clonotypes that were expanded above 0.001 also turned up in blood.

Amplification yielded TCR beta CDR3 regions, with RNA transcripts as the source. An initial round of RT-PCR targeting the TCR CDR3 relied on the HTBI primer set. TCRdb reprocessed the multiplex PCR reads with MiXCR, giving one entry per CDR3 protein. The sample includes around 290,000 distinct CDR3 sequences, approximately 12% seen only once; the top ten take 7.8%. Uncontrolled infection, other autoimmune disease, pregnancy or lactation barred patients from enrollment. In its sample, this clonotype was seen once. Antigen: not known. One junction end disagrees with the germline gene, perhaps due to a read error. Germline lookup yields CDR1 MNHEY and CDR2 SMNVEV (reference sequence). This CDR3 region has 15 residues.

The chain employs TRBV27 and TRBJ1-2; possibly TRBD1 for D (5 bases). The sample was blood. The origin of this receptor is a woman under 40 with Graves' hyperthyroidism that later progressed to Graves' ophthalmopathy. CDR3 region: CAGSSHVGERHGYTF. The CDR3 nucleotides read TGTGCCGGCAGTTCTCATGTAGGGGAGCGCCATGGCTACACCTTC.